This paragraph reports one T cell receptor beta chain. This clonotype was seen more than once but under ten times. It lacks a known antigen. Base qualities are not provided; no much larger clone lies one nucleotide away. TCR cDNA was made using 5'RACE template switching, a step that added a universal primer site and unique molecular identifiers. Priming of cDNA synthesis was performed from both the TCR alpha and TCR beta constant segments. Library amplification involved two PCR steps, and the second step added sample barcodes and sequencing adapters. Sequencing of libraries was performed on Illumina HiSeq 2500 (2x100 bp) or NovaSeq (2x150 bp). The study's processing was this. Demultiplexing of reads and collapsing into UMI consensus sequences were performed with MIGEC, and V(D)J alignment was carried out with MiXCR. Using edgeR on replicate PBMC samples, clonotypes were called vaccine-responding if FDR was below 0.01 and the log2 fold change was above 5 up to day 15. Each bulk clonotype was labeled CD4 or CD8 based on which sequenced repertoire, CD4 or CD8, contained the clonotype at higher abundance. The public reads were run again by TCRdb, first through fastp at Q25 and then through MiXCR, and only productive beta chains were kept. Every distinct CDR3 protein forms one entry, paired with its most common genes and DNA. The V and J calls follow TCRdb's processing rather than the paper's. The sample table holds 500,000 to 650,000 distinct CDR3 sequences, of which around 17% were seen once. The ten largest clonotypes hold 17% of the sample.

The data originate from a study of T cells after yellow fever vaccination (dated by TCRdb to the late 2010s). At the level of the whole study: The SMART-Seq v4 Ultra Low Input RNA kit was used to prepare libraries from fractions with low cell numbers. Bulk TCR alpha and beta repertoires were sequenced longitudinally to track T-cell clones before and after primary and booster YFV17D yellow fever vaccination. Two healthy male donors, one aged 18 to 30 and one aged 30 to 39 years, were included in the cohort. Blood was collected at multiple timepoints before and after primary and secondary immunization, and bulk PBMC replicates and cell subsets were isolated.

What the authors observed across the whole study: Only a couple of donors were included in the study, so the extent to which the findings can be generalized is limited. A small fraction of clonotypes showed up in both the CD4 and CD8 compartments, probably as a result of convergent recombination. Compared with the primary T-cell response, the secondary T-cell response was weaker but faster, peaking on day 5 rather than day 15. Computational filtering was required because FACS-sorted repertoires could contain abundant contaminating clonotypes from the bulk population. After the booster, most clones that had expanded after primary vaccination were detected again (around 95% of CD4 and roughly nine tenths of CD8), suggesting broad maintenance of memory.

Interpreted using the paper, the treatment or condition label stands for: live attenuated yellow fever vaccine strain. At every blood-draw timepoint, two biological replicates of bulk PBMCs were collected. PBMCs were isolated from peripheral blood using a standard Ficoll-Paque protocol. TriZol was used to extract RNA from bulk PBMCs, CD4 and CD8 fractions, and dextramer-positive and dextramer-negative fractions. Germline trimming amounts to 4 bases on V and 7 bases on J, with 6 as the count of junction bases outside the gene matches. The CDR3, from cysteine to phenylalanine, totals 14 residues. Just the 42-base CDR3 DNA is kept, in frame starting at base 1. Per the germline V gene, SGHVS is the CDR1 and FNYEAQ is the CDR2.

The rearranged segments are TRBV7-6 and TRBJ2-7; TRBD2 matches 11 bases in the middle. The specimen comprised PBMCs, sampled 5 days after the first yellow fever vaccination. This TCR was sampled from a man younger than 35 who received the YFV17D yellow fever vaccine. The nucleotide sequence is given as TGTGCCAGCAGCTCGACTAGCGGGGCTGGGGAGCAGTACTTC. The encoded protein is CASSSTSGAGEQYF.